A single sample gave rise to the 5 T cell receptor delta chains below, sequenced in a study of γδ T cells in repeated Plasmodium falciparum infection. TCRdb redid the clone calls on the multiplex PCR reads with CATT. Found here are about 48,000 delta-chain clones, 1.6% of them singletons; the top ten hold 7.5% to 10%. Vgamma9/Vdelta2+ and Vdelta2-negative gammadelta T cells were flow-sorted from PBMC for bulk sequencing. The sample comprised gamma-delta T cells from blood. All receptors come from a pool of human donors (malaria-infected and uninfected, not separated).

This clone turned up a few times. A read error is likely here: a far larger clone is one base away. The same CDR3 also results from other DNA sequences found in this sample. J is TRDJ1 and V is TRDV1, with 10 nucleotides matching TRDD3. Assignment of the J gene here rests on matching the DNA to germline, because TCRdb gives none. Germline lookup yields CDR1 TSWWSYY and CDR2 QGS. The CDR3 is 23 residues long. The CDR3 DNA reads as TGCGCTCTTGGGGAACTAGAGACGAAAGCGGAGGTCGCGTTTCTGGGGGATAGAAAGGAACTCATCTTT. It is translated as CALGELETKAEVAFLGDRKELIF.

This clone was detected many times. This chain joins TRDV2 and TRDJ1; D might be TRDD3 (6 bases). As TCRdb names no J gene, one was assigned here on the basis of a DNA match to germline. V lost 6 bases and J 1 base, leaving 23 bases between the germline ends. The CDR3 runs 17 residues. CDR1 is GEAIGNYY, CDR2 EKD, per germline. DNA of the CDR3: TGTGCCTGTTATGCCCTGGGGAGCTTGGAAATCACCGATAAACTCATCTTT. Amino acids: CACYALGSLEITDKLIF.

Ten or more counts support this clone. The translation of this DNA and the TCRdb protein of a much larger clone differ at residue 12, probably owing to a read error; the protein shown here is translated from the DNA. There is no J gene call, but TRDV2 is given as the V gene. The CDR3 sequence is 14 residues long. CDR1 GEAIGNYY and CDR2 EKD come from the germline V gene. The CDR3 reads CACDTITGTAQPFF. CDR3 in DNA: TGTGCCTGTGACACCATTACTGGGACAGCACAACCCTTCTTT.

Remarks on this clone: TCRdb lists the protein of a much larger clone for this DNA, which differs at residue 17, so this is likely a read error; the protein given here is translated from the DNA itself. The V gene is TRDV1, the J gene TRDJ1; 9 bases line up with TRDD3. No J gene is reported in TCRdb; it was inferred here by comparing the DNA with germline. The CDR3 sequence is 22 residues long. Trimming at V came to 1 base and at J to 4 bases, leaving 25 bases not matched to a gene. The germline V gene has CDR1 TSWWSYY and CDR2 QGS. This CDR3 reads CALGERNPRSPVLGEPSDKLIF. Written as DNA, the CDR3 is TGTGCTCTTGGGGAACGAAACCCTAGAAGCCCAGTACTGGGGGAACCGAGCGATAAACTCATCTTT.

This clone appeared a few times. A read error is likely here: a far larger clone is one base away. The sample has other DNA sequences that encode this CDR3 too. The rearrangement uses TRDV1 and TRDJ1; 9 positions agree with TRDD3. Here the J gene was assigned by germline matching of the DNA, as TCRdb has none. CDR1 is TSWWSYY, CDR2 QGS, per germline. This CDR3 has 24 amino acids. The V segment lost 6 bases and the J segment 0 bases; nucleotides outside the gene matches: 32. CDR3 sequence reads: CALGARNVIPEPGDTSGYTDKLIF. DNA of the CDR3: TGTGCTCTTGGAGCCCGAAACGTAATTCCTGAGCCGGGGGATACTAGTGGGTACACCGATAAACTCATCTTT.